The clone carrying this T cell receptor beta chain was seen only once. The V and J ends lost 2 bases and 4 bases respectively, with 10 bases between them. The CDR3 consists of 14 residues. CDR1 is SGHDT, CDR2 YYEEEE, per germline. These data are taken from a study of cytomegalovirus exposure and HLA in healthy donors. Generated by immunoSEQ multiplex PCR, the TCRdb table keeps only in-frame clones and is missing some. Here the sample spans fewer than 250,000 clones, roughly 82% being singletons. The sequenced material came from PBMCs. The source is a woman between 18 and 30 years old in good health and CMV-seronegative. This chain links TRBV5-6 with TRBJ1-5; D is possibly TRBD1 (6 bases). The CDR3 nucleotides are TGTGCCAGCAGCTTAGGGGGGGCGAATCAGCCCCAGCATTTT. It specifies CASSLGGANQPQHF.